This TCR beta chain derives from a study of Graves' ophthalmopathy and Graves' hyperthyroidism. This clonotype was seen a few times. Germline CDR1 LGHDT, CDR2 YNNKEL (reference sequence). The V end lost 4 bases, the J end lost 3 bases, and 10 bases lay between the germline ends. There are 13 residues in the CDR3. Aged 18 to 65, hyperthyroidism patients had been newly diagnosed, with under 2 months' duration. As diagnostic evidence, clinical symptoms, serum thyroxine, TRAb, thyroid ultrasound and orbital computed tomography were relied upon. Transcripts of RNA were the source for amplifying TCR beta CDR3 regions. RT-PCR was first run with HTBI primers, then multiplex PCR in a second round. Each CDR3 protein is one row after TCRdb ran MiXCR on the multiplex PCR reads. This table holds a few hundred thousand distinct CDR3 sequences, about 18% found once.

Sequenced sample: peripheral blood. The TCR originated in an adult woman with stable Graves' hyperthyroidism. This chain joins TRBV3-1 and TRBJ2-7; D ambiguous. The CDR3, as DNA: TGTGCCAGCAGCCCAAAGGGAAACTACGAGCAGTACTTC. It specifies CASSPKGNYEQYF.